The sequence of this TCR beta chain was determined in a study of OX40 agonist ivuxolimab in advanced cancers. Germline CDR1 is MNHEY and CDR2 is SVGAGI. Trimming pared 8 bases from V and 0 bases from J, leaving 13 bases between. The CDR3 contains 14 residues. The assay was immunoSEQ multiplex PCR, and TCRdb's table has in-frame clones only and misses some. The sample includes some 52,000 clones, 90% to 95% of them seen just once. General study findings and limits: In CD8+ T cells, expanded clones were on average more numerous than in CD4+.

Comment on this clone: What it binds is not known.

The TCR comes from an adult with an advanced solid tumor such as melanoma, head and neck, liver or kidney cancer. The chain joins TRBV6-5 to TRBJ2-5, with D possibly TRBD2 on 6 matching bases. The specimen was CD4+ or CD8+ T cells sorted from blood, collected in a trial of the OX40 agonist ivuxolimab. The CDR3 bases are TGTGCCAGCTCTTTAGCTAGCGACCAAGAGACCCAGTACTTC. This translates into CASSLASDQETQYF.